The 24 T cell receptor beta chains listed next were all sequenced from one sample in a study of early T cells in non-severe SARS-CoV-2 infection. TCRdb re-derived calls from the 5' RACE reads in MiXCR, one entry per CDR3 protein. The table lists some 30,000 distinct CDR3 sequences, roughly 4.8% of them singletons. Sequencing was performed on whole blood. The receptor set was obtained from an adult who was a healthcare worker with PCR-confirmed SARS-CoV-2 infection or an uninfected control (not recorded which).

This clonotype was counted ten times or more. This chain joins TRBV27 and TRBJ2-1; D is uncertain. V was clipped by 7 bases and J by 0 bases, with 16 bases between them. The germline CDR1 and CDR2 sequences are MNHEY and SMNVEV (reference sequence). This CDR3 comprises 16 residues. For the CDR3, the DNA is TGTGCCAGCACCCTCCGGTCCCCTCCCTCCTACAATGAGCAGTTCTTC. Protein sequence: CASTLRSPPSYNEQFF.

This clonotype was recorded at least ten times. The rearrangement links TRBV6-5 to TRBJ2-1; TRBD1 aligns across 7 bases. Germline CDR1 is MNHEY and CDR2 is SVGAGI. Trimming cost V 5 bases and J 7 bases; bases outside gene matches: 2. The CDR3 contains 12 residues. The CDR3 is CASSTQGNEQFF. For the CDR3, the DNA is TGTGCCAGCAGTACACAGGGGAATGAGCAGTTCTTC.

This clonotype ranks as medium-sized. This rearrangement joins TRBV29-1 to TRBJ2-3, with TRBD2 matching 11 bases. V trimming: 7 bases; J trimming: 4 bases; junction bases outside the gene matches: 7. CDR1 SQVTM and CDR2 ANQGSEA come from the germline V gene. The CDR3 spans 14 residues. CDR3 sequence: CSAHPGLAADTQYF. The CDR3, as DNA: TGCAGCGCCCATCCGGGACTAGCGGCAGATACGCAGTATTTT.

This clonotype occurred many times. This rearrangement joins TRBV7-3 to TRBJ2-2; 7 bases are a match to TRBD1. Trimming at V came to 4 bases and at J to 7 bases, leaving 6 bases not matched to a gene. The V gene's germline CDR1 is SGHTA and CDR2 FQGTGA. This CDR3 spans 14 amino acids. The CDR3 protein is CASSSQGFGGELFF. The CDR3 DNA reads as TGTGCCAGCAGCTCACAGGGGTTCGGCGGGGAGCTGTTTTTT.

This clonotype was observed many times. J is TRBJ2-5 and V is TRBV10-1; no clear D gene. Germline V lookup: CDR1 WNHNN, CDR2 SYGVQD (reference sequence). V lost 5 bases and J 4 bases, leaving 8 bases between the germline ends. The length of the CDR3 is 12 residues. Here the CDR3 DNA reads TGCGCCAGCAGTTATGGTGGAGAGACCCAGTACTTC. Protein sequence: CASSYGGETQYF.

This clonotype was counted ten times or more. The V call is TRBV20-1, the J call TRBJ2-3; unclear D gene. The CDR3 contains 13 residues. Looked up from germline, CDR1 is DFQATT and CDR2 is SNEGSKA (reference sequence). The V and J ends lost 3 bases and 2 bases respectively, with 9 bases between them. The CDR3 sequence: CSARASPTDTQYF. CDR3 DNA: TGCAGTGCTAGGGCAAGCCCCACAGATACGCAGTATTTT.

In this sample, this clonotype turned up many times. CDR3 in amino acids: CASSPPGRTTDTQYF. The CDR3 region has the DNA TGTGCCAGTAGTCCTCCCGGACGGACGACCGATACGCAGTATTTT. The V gene is TRBV19, the J gene TRBJ2-3; D gene uncertain. This CDR3 region has 15 residues. Germline loops: CDR1 LNHDA, CDR2 SQIVND (reference sequence). The ends were cut back, 5 bases at V and 6 bases at J, with 18 bases in the middle.

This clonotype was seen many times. The chain's CDR3 is CASSLDTSGGAETQYF. The CDR3 region has the DNA TGTGCCAGCAGCTTAGATACTAGCGGAGGGGCAGAGACCCAGTACTTC. V usage is TRBV11-2 and J usage is TRBJ2-5; 8 bases are shared with TRBD2. Losses at the gene ends were 0 bases for V and 4 bases for J; bases not matched to a gene: 7. This CDR3 is 16 amino acids long. CDR1 SGHAT and CDR2 FQNNGV come from the germline V gene. Using reference TRBV11-2 and TRBJ2-5 for the parts outside the CDR3, the full variable domain is EAGVAQSPRYKIIEKRQSVAFWCNPISGHATLYWYQQILGQGPKLLIQFQNNGVVDDSQLPKDRFSAERLKGVDSTLKIQPAKLEDSAVYLCASSLDTSGGAETQYFGPGTRLLVL.

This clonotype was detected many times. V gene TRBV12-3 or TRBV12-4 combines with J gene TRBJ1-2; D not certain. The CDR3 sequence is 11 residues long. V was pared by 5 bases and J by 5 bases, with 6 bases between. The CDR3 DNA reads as TGTGCCAGCAGTAGCGGGTATGGCTACACCTTC. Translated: CASSSGYGYTF.

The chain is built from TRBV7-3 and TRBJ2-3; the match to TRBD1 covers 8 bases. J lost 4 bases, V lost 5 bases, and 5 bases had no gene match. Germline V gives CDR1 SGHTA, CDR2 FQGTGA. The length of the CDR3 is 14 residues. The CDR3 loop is CASSPQGASDTQYF. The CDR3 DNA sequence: TGTGCCAGCAGCCCTCAGGGGGCCTCAGATACGCAGTATTTT. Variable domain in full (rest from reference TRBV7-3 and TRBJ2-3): GAGVSQTPSNKVTEKGKYVELRCDPISGHTALYWYRQSLGQGPEFLIYFQGTGAADDSGLPNDRFFAVRPEGSVSTLKIQRTERGDSAVYLCASSPQGASDTQYFGPGTRLTVL.

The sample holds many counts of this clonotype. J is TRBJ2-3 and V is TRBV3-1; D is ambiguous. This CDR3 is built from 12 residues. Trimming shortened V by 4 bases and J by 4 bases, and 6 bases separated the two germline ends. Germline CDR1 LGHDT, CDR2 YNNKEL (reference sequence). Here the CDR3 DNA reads TGTGCCAGCAGCCTATACGCAGATACGCAGTATTTT. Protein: CASSLYADTQYF.

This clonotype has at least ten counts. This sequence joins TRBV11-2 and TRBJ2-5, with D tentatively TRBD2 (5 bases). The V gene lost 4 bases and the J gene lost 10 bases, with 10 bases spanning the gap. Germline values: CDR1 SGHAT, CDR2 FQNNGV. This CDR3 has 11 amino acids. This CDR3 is CASSSRRNQYF. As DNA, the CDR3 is TGTGCCAGCAGCTCCCGGAGGAACCAGTACTTC.

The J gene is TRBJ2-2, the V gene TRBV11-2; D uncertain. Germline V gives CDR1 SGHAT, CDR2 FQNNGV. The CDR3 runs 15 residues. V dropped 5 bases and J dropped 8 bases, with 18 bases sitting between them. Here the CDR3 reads CASSAPRTTLGELFF. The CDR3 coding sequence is TGTGCCAGCAGCGCCCCCCGGACGACCTTGGGGGAGCTGTTTTTT.

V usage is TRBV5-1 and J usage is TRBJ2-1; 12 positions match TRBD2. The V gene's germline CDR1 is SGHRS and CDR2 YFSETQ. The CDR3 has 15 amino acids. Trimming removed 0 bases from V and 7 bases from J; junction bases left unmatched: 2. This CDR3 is CASSLALAGGNEQFF. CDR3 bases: TGCGCCAGCAGCTTGGCTCTAGCGGGAGGGAATGAGCAGTTCTTC.

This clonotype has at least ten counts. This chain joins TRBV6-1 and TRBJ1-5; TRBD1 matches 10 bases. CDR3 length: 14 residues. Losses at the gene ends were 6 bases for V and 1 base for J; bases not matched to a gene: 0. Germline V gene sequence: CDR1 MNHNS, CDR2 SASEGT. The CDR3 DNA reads TGTGCCAGCAGGGGACAGGGGAGCAATCAGCCCCAGCATTTT. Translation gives CASRGQGSNQPQHF.

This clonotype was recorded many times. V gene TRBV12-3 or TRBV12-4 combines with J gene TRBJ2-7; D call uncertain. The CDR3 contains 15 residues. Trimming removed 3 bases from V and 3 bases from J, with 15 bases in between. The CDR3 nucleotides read TGTGCCAGCAGTTTTTCGGGCCCCCATCTCTACGAGCAGTACTTC. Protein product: CASSFSGPHLYEQYF.

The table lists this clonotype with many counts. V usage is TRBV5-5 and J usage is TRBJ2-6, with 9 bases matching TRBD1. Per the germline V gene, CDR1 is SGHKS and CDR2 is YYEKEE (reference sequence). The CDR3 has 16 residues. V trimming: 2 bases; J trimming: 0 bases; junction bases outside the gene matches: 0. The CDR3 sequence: CASSLQGASGANVLTF. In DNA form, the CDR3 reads TGTGCCAGCAGCTTACAGGGGGCCTCTGGGGCCAACGTCCTGACTTTC.

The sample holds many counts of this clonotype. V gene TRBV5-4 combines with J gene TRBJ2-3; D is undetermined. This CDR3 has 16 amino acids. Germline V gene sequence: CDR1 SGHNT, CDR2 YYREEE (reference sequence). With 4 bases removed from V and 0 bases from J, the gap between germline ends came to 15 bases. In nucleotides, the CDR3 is TGTGCCAGCAGCCAACCCCTGGTAGGGAGCACAGATACGCAGTATTTT. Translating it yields CASSQPLVGSTDTQYF.

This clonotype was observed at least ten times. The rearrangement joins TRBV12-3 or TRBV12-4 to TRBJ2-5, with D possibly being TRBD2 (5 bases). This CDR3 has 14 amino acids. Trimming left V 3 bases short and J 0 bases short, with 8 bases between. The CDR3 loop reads CASSFSSNQETQYF. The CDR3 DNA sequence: TGTGCCAGCAGTTTCTCTAGCAACCAAGAGACCCAGTACTTC.

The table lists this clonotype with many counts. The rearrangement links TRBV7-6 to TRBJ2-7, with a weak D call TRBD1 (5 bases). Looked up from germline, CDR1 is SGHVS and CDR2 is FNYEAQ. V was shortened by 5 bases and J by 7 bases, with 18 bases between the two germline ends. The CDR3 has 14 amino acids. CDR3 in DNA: TGTGCCAGCAGCCCCCAGGGAAAGGCGTGGGAGCAGTACTTC. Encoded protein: CASSPQGKAWEQYF.

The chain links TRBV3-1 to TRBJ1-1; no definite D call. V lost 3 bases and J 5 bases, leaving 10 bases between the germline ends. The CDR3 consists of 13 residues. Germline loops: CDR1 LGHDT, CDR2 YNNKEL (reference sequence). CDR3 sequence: CASSQGRGTEAFF. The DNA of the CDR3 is TGTGCCAGCAGCCAGGGGAGAGGTACTGAAGCTTTCTTT.

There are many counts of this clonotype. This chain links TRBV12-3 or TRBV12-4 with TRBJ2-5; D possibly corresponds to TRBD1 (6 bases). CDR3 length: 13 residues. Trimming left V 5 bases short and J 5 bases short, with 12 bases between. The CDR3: CASSPRTEETQYF. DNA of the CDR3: TGTGCCAGCAGTCCCCGGACAGAGGAGACCCAGTACTTC.

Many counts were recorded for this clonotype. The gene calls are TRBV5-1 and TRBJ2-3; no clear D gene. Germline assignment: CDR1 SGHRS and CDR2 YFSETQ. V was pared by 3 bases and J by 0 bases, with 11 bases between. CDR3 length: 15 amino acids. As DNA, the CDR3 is TGCGCCAGCAGCTGGACCCCATTTAGCACAGATACGCAGTATTTT. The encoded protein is CASSWTPFSTDTQYF.

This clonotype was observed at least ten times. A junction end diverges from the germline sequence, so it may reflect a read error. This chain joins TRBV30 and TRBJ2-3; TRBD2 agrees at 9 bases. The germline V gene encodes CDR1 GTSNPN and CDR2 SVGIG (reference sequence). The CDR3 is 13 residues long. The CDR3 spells CAWTGTSRDTQYF. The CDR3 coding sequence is TGTGCCTGGACCGGGACTAGCAGAGATACGCAGTATTTT.